This T cell receptor beta chain was sequenced for a study of Graves' ophthalmopathy and Graves' hyperthyroidism. Hyperthyroidism was classified as stable if no ophthalmopathy occurred within 18 months of follow-up. Scientists amplified the TCR beta CDR3 regions from RNA transcripts. After a first-round RT-PCR with HTBI primers, a second-round multiplex PCR was run. One entry per CDR3 protein, called by TCRdb with MiXCR from the multiplex PCR reads. The sample has about 620,000 distinct CDR3 sequences; 20% to 25% are singletons. The CDR3 sequence is 15 residues long. CDR1 is MNHEY and CDR2 is SVGAGI in the germline V gene. The ends were cut back, 2 bases at V and 4 bases at J, with 14 bases in the middle. This clonotype was recorded many times.

This receptor was obtained from a woman under 30 with stable Graves' hyperthyroidism. Some clones in this sample may be carry-over from other donors' samples. The specimen sequenced was peripheral blood. The chain is built from TRBV6-5 and TRBJ1-2; perhaps TRBD1 as D (5 bases). DNA of the CDR3: TGTGCCAGCAGTTACACATATACACAGGTCTATGGCTACACCTTC. This codes for CASSYTYTQVYGYTF.